The T cell receptor beta chain under discussion was sequenced for a study of blood T cell repertoires in COVID-19 (dated by TCRdb to the early 2020s). The study in broad terms: Samples covering the acute and convalescent phases of COVID-19 were provided by collaborators in the United States, Italy and Spain. The dataset comprised deeply sampled blood TCRbeta repertoires from subjects exposed to, actively infected with, or recovered from COVID-19. The prospective study material was composed of cDNA or gDNA derived from T cells, B-cell-depleted T cells, or PBMCs. Sample metadata almost always included a de-identified subject ID, COVID-19 status, age in years and sex. Where HLA class I and class II types were available, the types were taken from metadata supplied by the sample provider, not from assay-based typing. The samples were drawn from two sources: the first 160 participants of the ongoing ImmuneRACE study, and approximately 1,300 subjects contributed by 6 global collaborators. The repertoires were released in a freely available public database intended as a resource for research on the immune response to SARS-CoV-2.

The immunoSEQ Assay, a bias-controlled multiplex PCR, was used to amplify TCRbeta CDR3 regions from genomic DNA. The paper's data handling went like this. The number of nucleated cells in each sample was estimated from the amplification of reference gene primers within the assay. To quantify the absolute abundance of each unique TCRbeta CDR3 rearrangement, sequence reads were collapsed and filtered. For each sample, productive Simpson clonality was calculated as the square root of Simpson's diversity index over productive rearrangements. TCRdb carries this immuneACCESS record with in-frame sequences only. Its versions omit some clonotypes, under half of them owing to an unresolved V gene in the studies checked, with the rest unexplained. The V and J calls and the clone size are those of that table, but D and trimming were determined from the DNA. The sample table lists roughly 70,000 clones, approximately 92% of them with a count of one. Of the sample, roughly 7.2% falls within the top ten clones.

Turning to this clone: This clone's antigen is unknown. No per-base quality is available; no much larger clone lies one base away.

The study at large found these results: The amount of clinical and demographic metadata varied by source and participant and was provided uncurated.

The CDR3 spans 15 residues, from the cysteine through the phenylalanine. Just the 45-base CDR3 DNA is kept, in frame starting at base 1. The germline V gene supplies CDR1 ENHRY and CDR2 SYGVKD. V is cut back by 7 bases and J by 3 bases, with 7 bases in the junction unmatched. The collaborating institutions used their own protocols to collect whole blood in K2EDTA tubes. For TCRbeta analysis, collaborators shipped samples in one of three forms: frozen whole blood, isolated PBMCs, or DNA extracted from either of those sample types. The source of this sequence is a human donor in a cohort sampled during active COVID-19. Sequencing used peripheral blood. The V and J genes are TRBV10-3 and TRBJ2-1; 9 middle bases align to TRBD2. The nucleotides read TGTGCCATCAACCAGGGTAGCGGGGGCTACAATGAGCAGTTCTTC. Translation gives CAINQGSGGYNEQFF.